These 17 T cell receptor beta chains originate from one sample sequenced in a study of OX40 agonist ivuxolimab in advanced cancers. Here immunoSEQ multiplex PCR was the method, and the copy in TCRdb shows in-frame clones only, minus some. The data contain some 26,000 clones, around 81% of them singletons. Sequenced here: CD4+ or CD8+ T cells sorted from blood, sampled in a trial of the OX40 agonist ivuxolimab. These receptor sequences come from an adult with an advanced solid tumor such as melanoma, head and neck, liver or kidney cancer.

This clone has only one observation. The rearrangement uses TRBV11-2 and TRBJ1-1; the match to TRBD1 covers 8 bases. The CDR3 spans 17 residues. Germline V gene data show CDR1 as SGHAT and CDR2 as FQNNGV. With V trimmed by 5 bases and J by 1 base, 12 bases remained unmatched. The CDR3 DNA reads as TGTGCCAGCAGCACTGGGGACAGGCGAAAGTGGAACACTGAAGCTTTCTTT. Its translation: CASSTGDRRKWNTEAFF.

The V and J genes are TRBV10-1 and TRBJ2-1; D is uncertain. Germline CDR1 WNHNN, CDR2 SYGVQD (reference sequence). V was shortened by 0 bases and J by 5 bases, with 8 bases between the two germline ends. This CDR3 has 14 amino acids. The CDR3 sequence: CASSESSQDNEQFF. CDR3 DNA sequence: TGCGCCAGCAGTGAGTCAAGTCAGGACAATGAGCAGTTCTTC.

The chain employs TRBV6-5 and TRBJ1-4; D perhaps matches TRBD1 (5 bases). V lost 5 bases to trimming and J lost 8 bases, with 15 bases between them. Germline V gene sequence: CDR1 MNHEY, CDR2 SVGAGI. The CDR3 has 14 residues. The CDR3 is CASSRIGTTEKLFF. The CDR3 nucleotides are TGTGCCAGCAGTCGTATCGGGACGACCGAAAAACTGTTTTTT.

The J gene is TRBJ1-5, the V gene TRBV15, with TRBD1 matching over 12 bases. The length of the CDR3 is 15 residues. V shed 9 bases, J shed 7 bases, and the junction held 10 bases outside the gene matches. Germline-derived CDR1 and CDR2 are LNHNV and YYDKDF (reference sequence). The CDR3 is CATARDRGLEQPQHF. CDR3 in DNA: TGTGCCACAGCCCGGGACAGGGGGCTTGAACAGCCCCAGCATTTT.

A word on this clone: This CDR3 is also generated by other DNA sequences in the sample. CDR3 loop: CASSVAAGELFF. As DNA, the CDR3 is TGTGCCAGCAGCGTAGCGGCCGGGGAGCTGTTTTTT. The rearrangement joins TRBV9 to TRBJ2-2, with D unresolved. Trimming pared 0 bases from V and 6 bases from J, leaving 3 bases between. Germline V CDR1 and CDR2: SGDLS, YYNGEE. The CDR3 extends over 12 amino acids. Full variable domain (rest looked up from reference TRBV9 and TRBJ2-2): DSGVTQTPKHLITATGQRVTLRCSPRSGDLSVYWYQQSLDQGLQFLIQYYNGEERAKGNILERFSAQQFPDLHSELNLSSLELGDSALYFCASSVAAGELFFGEGSRLTVL.

V and J are TRBV5-1 and TRBJ1-5; maybe TRBD1 (6 bases). The V and J ends lost 0 bases and 3 bases respectively, with 10 bases between them. The CDR3 sequence is 15 residues long. CDR1 is SGHRS and CDR2 is YFSETQ in the germline V gene. The CDR3 sequence: CASSLAGQPNQPQHF. Written as DNA, the CDR3 is TGCGCCAGCAGCTTGGCCGGACAGCCCAATCAGCCCCAGCATTTT.

The chain is built from TRBV4-3 and TRBJ2-1, with 8 bases that match TRBD1. The CDR3 spans 13 residues. The germline V gene has CDR1 LGHNA and CDR2 YSLEER. The V gene end was trimmed by 0 bases and the J gene end by 10 bases; junction bases not matched to a gene: 2. The CDR3, as DNA: TGCGCCAGCAGCCAAGATCGGGACAGGGAGCAGTTCTTC. This gives the protein CASSQDRDREQFF.

The V call is TRBV27, the J call TRBJ1-4; D possibly corresponds to TRBD1 (5 bases). The V gene's germline CDR1 is MNHEY and CDR2 SMNVEV (reference sequence). Trimming removed 6 bases from V and 11 bases from J, with 16 bases in between. CDR3 length equals 13 residues. CDR3 amino acids: CASSPPGPGKLFF. CDR3 sequence (DNA): TGTGCCAGCAGCCCCCCGGGGCCTGGGAAACTGTTTTTT.

V usage is TRBV19 and J usage is TRBJ2-5, with 10 bases aligning to TRBD2. From germline, CDR1 is LNHDA and CDR2 SQIVND (reference sequence). The J segment lost 2 bases and the V segment lost 5 bases, leaving 8 bases of the junction unmatched. The CDR3 sequence is 16 residues long. The CDR3 here is CASSDSGRAGQETQYF. Written as DNA, the CDR3 is TGTGCCAGTAGTGACAGCGGGAGGGCCGGTCAAGAGACCCAGTACTTC.

This chain connects TRBV5-6 to TRBJ1-2; 9 nucleotides align to TRBD1. The germline V gene encodes CDR1 SGHDT and CDR2 YYEEEE. V was clipped by 2 bases and J by 4 bases; unmatched bases: 9. The CDR3 spans 16 residues. In DNA, the CDR3 is TGTGCCAGCAGCTTCGGGACAGGGTTGCCTGGCTATGGCTACACCTTC. Residues: CASSFGTGLPGYGYTF.

This CDR3 is CASSVSLNYGYTF. The CDR3 DNA follows: TGTGCCAGTAGTGTTAGCTTAAACTATGGCTACACCTTC. The genes are TRBV19 and TRBJ1-2; the D is unclear. The CDR3 runs to 13 residues. V was shortened by 5 bases and J by 2 bases, with 9 bases between the two germline ends. The germline V gene encodes CDR1 LNHDA and CDR2 SQIVND (reference sequence).

The chain uses TRBV18 and TRBJ1-2, with D maybe TRBD1 (6 bases). Trimming shortened V by 2 bases and J by 6 bases, and 13 bases separated the two germline ends. The germline V gene encodes CDR1 KGHSH and CDR2 LQKENI. The CDR3 runs 14 residues. In DNA form, the CDR3 reads TGTGCCAGCTCACCAACTGGTCCAGGGGATGGCTACACCTTC. Translated: CASSPTGPGDGYTF.

The chain combines TRBV11-3 with TRBJ2-1; TRBD1 might be the D (6 bases). CDR3 length: 14 residues. Trimming cost V 1 base and J 9 bases, with 13 bases left between them. Germline V CDR1 and CDR2: SGHNT, YENEEA. DNA of the CDR3: TGTGCCAGCAGCTTAGGGGGGCAGGTATTTGAGCAGTTCTTC. Protein sequence: CASSLGGQVFEQFF.

The CDR3 spells CATYGLREQYF. The CDR3 DNA reads as TGTGCCACCTACGGATTGAGGGAGCAGTACTTC. The rearrangement joins TRBV10-3 to TRBJ2-7; D ambiguous. Per germline, CDR1 ENHRY and CDR2 SYGVKD. The CDR3 has 11 residues. Trimming removed 10 bases from V and 7 bases from J, with 14 bases in between.

The chain has TRBV18 and TRBJ1-5, with D possibly TRBD1 on 6 matching bases. The CDR3 totals 14 residues. The V end lost 5 bases, the J end lost 4 bases, and 12 bases lay between the germline ends. Germline loops: CDR1 KGHSH, CDR2 LQKENI. The CDR3 loop is CASSGGGDNQPQHF. The CDR3 nucleotides are TGTGCCAGCTCAGGGGGCGGGGATAATCAGCCCCAGCATTTT.

The table lists this clone with a few counts. V usage is TRBV30 and J usage is TRBJ2-7; 8 nucleotides agree with TRBD2. CDR3 size: 14 residues. Per germline, CDR1 GTSNPN and CDR2 SVGIG (reference sequence). V lost 2 bases to trimming and J lost 5 bases; unmatched junction nucleotides: 8. In nucleotides, the CDR3 is TGTGCCTGGAGTAGCGGGAGAGGCGCCCACGAGCAGTACTTC. Its translation is CAWSSGRGAHEQYF.

The V call is TRBV9, the J call TRBJ2-7; D might be TRBD1 (6 bases). CDR3 size: 15 residues. V was clipped by 3 bases and J by 4 bases, with 17 bases between them. Germline V CDR1 and CDR2: SGDLS, YYNGEE. DNA of the CDR3: TGTGCCAGCAGCGAGGACTCGGGACAAAATTACGAGCAGTACTTC. This encodes CASSEDSGQNYEQYF. Filled out from reference TRBV9 and TRBJ2-7, the complete variable domain reads DSGVTQTPKHLITATGQRVTLRCSPRSGDLSVYWYQQSLDQGLQFLIQYYNGEERAKGNILERFSAQQFPDLHSELNLSSLELGDSALYFCASSEDSGQNYEQYFGPGTRLTVT.